This T cell receptor (beta chain) was captured in a study of vaccination effects on CD4 cells after COVID-19. Study information: All participants had two doses of either the BNT162b2 or mRNA-1273 vaccine. Overall study results and limits: The study enrolled few convalescent patients and sampled no early post-infection timepoints.

This clone has a handful of counts. Its matching antigen is unknown. V lost 3 bases to trimming and J lost 6 bases; unmatched junction nucleotides: 5. The CDR3 contains 15 residues. Germline CDR1 reads MGHDK; CDR2 reads SYGVNS. Under the ViraFEST assay, PBMC were stimulated with viral peptide pools so that antigen-specific CD4+ T cells expanded. Sequencing was performed afterwards. Scientists isolated CD4+ T cells after a roughly nine-day culture period ended. PCR showed that the person got SARS-CoV-2 infection at some point between March and December 2020. Some clones are missing from TCRdb's copy, which holds only in-frame ones; the method was immunoSEQ multiplex PCR. This sample has around 40,000 clones, with approximately 73% found just once.

This clonotype was sampled from a human donor who had a prior SARS-CoV-2 infection. The sample consisted of CD4+ T cells from PBMCs cultured with a peptide pool, taken before COVID-19 vaccination. This sequence joins TRBV25-1 and TRBJ2-2, with 9 bases matching TRBD1. The CDR3 loop reads CASSEGDREAGELFF. As DNA, the CDR3 is TGTGCCAGCAGTGAGGGGGACAGGGAGGCCGGGGAGCTGTTTTTT.